This TCR beta chain was obtained from a study of radiation and T cells in renal cell carcinoma. About the study: Nephrectomy followed 15 Gy stereotactic body radiation by 4 weeks.

Some clones are missing from TCRdb's copy, which holds only in-frame ones; the method was immunoSEQ multiplex PCR. Here the sample spans 70,000 to 80,000 clones, approximately 83% being singletons. Study results and caveats: Pretreatment tumor biopsies were lacking, so baseline clonotypes are unknown.

On this clone: Its target is unknown.

This CDR3 region has 12 residues. Germline values: CDR1 SGHTA, CDR2 FQGNSA. V was trimmed by 1 base and J by 13 bases, leaving 8 bases between them. Time point described: blood 2 weeks post-SBRT. Treatment meaning: 15 Gy SBRT to primary tumor, nephrectomy 4 weeks later. The tumor was a clear cell renal cell carcinoma. This TCR came from a woman aged 45-65 years with renal cell carcinoma. The chain combines TRBV7-2 with TRBJ1-6, with D hard to call. The sequenced sample was blood, obtained from a patient whose treatment included radiotherapy and nephrectomy. This CDR3 reads CASSLVRGPLHF. CDR3 nucleotides: TGTGCCAGCAGCTTAGTTCGTGGGCCCCTCCACTTT.